Listed below are T cell receptor beta chains from one sample, sequenced in a study of cytomegalovirus exposure and HLA in healthy donors. Data came from immunoSEQ multiplex PCR; TCRdb stores just in-frame clones and leaves some out. The data contain fewer than 90,000 clones, roughly 73% of them singletons. The sample comprised PBMCs. Source of these receptors: a male donor in good health and CMV-seropositive. Each CDR3 is given without its conserved first and last residue. Some rows mark clone size as missing; the rest say once, few, many or name a class of expanded clone.

v_gene,abundance,j_gene,CDR3aa
TRBV10-1,once,TRBJ2-2,PRGGTGELF
TRBV25-1,-,TRBJ2-2,ASSDGGQGPTGELF
TRBV19,-,TRBJ1-2,ASTLQGGYGYT
TRBV6-1,-,TRBJ2-7,ASSESPGQGAYEQY
TRBV5-1,-,TRBJ1-1,ASSLGTGVGTEAF
TRBV4-3,once,TRBJ2-5,ASSQGFGQGQETQY
TRBV5-1,-,TRBJ2-1,ASSFVSGGDYNEQF
TRBV15,-,TRBJ1-3,ATSRDFSSGNTIY
TRBV29-1,-,TRBJ2-1,SVVKGTGETVEQF
TRBV5-4,-,TRBJ1-4,ASSLSGGQYEKLF
TRBV5-1,-,TRBJ2-5,ASSFDGRSQETQY
TRBV5-1,-,TRBJ2-7,ASSFDSLSYEQY
TRBV2,-,TRBJ2-3,ASSEGTTSTDTQY
TRBV6-6,-,TRBJ1-2,ASSTGIRGYT
TRBV29-1,-,TRBJ1-2,SVVGGYGYT
TRBV6-1,few,TRBJ1-4,ASRAPNEKLF
TRBV7-9,-,TRBJ1-2,ASSLLSGTEYGYT
TRBV2,many,TRBJ2-7,ASSVAGDAYEQY
TRBV4-1,-,TRBJ2-5,ASSRGTSGTGIGETQY
TRBV7-6,-,TRBJ2-3,ASSISGTSTDTQY
TRBV5-1,-,TRBJ2-2,ASSLVGSEAGELF
TRBV19,-,TRBJ1-5,ASIGTGARQPQH
TRBV2,-,TRBJ2-1,ASSVPGLTYNEQF
TRBV5-1,-,TRBJ2-1,ASSLGWLAGAPEQF
TRBV6-5,-,TRBJ2-7,ASSSGGGALYEQY
TRBV28,-,TRBJ1-5,ASTQGQGINQPQH
TRBV27,-,TRBJ1-2,ASSSRDNYGYT
TRBV6-1,-,TRBJ2-1,ASRVDRTYNEQF
TRBV7-2,-,TRBJ2-1,ASSPRPQAIYNEQF
TRBV18,few,TRBJ2-7,ASSSSYEQY
TRBV2,-,TRBJ1-5,ASSGAGGSNQPQH
TRBV30,-,-,AWSPGQIYEQY
TRBV28,-,TRBJ2-7,ASSFTSALNYEQY
TRBV27,-,TRBJ2-2,ASSLAGATGELF
TRBV28,-,TRBJ1-2,ASSPLQTNYGYT
TRBV5-6,once,TRBJ2-7,ASSTRTGPYEQY
TRBV27,-,TRBJ1-5,ASSTAPGGNQPQH
TRBV5-1,-,TRBJ2-7,ASSLGDTRDEQY
TRBV14,few,TRBJ2-7,ASSRTSYYEQY
TRBV6-5,-,TRBJ2-2,ASSLQGPHTGELF
TRBV2,few,TRBJ1-1,ASSEQDSVPEAF
TRBV4-2,few,TRBJ1-5,VSSQDRERISNQPQH
TRBV6-1,once,TRBJ2-5,ASGMGQLRETQY
TRBV2,-,TRBJ2-7,ASSEAWAGQY
TRBV2,-,TRBJ1-5,ATTGGPRQPQH